One and the same sample provided the 30 T cell receptor beta chains below, sequenced in a study of blood T cell repertoires in COVID-19. TCRdb's copy holds only in-frame clones and misses some; the assay was immunoSEQ multiplex PCR. This table has around 150,000 clones, roughly nine tenths appearing once. The sequenced sample was peripheral blood. The receptors were gathered from a woman aged 60-70 years with active COVID-19.

The sample holds a few counts of this clone. The chain joins TRBV28 to TRBJ2-3; maybe TRBD2 (7 bases). V lost 5 bases to trimming and J lost 0 bases, with 18 bases between them. There are 17 residues in the CDR3. The V gene's germline CDR1 is MDHEN and CDR2 SYDVKM. Written as DNA, the CDR3 is TGTGCCAGCAGTCCCCAGGGGCGGGGGTCTAGCACAGATACGCAGTATTTT. It specifies CASSPQGRGSSTDTQYF.

This chain joins TRBV4-3 and TRBJ2-7, with a weak D call TRBD1 (5 bases). V was shortened by 4 bases and J by 1 base, with 11 bases between the two germline ends. CDR3 length: 14 amino acids. Germline CDR1 and CDR2: LGHNA and YSLEER. The CDR3, as DNA: TGCGCCAGCAGCCCGACAGACATTTCCTACGAGCAGTACTTC. It specifies CASSPTDISYEQYF.

This sequence joins TRBV9 and TRBJ2-1, with 7 bases identical to TRBD2. Trimming took 0 bases from V and 2 from J; bases not matched to a gene: 5. The CDR3 runs 16 residues. Germline CDR1 SGDLS, CDR2 YYNGEE. DNA for the CDR3: TGTGCCAGCAGCGTAGTAGGAAGCGGGACCTACAATGAGCAGTTCTTC. Translation: CASSVVGSGTYNEQFF.

The V call is TRBV28, the J call TRBJ2-7; 7 bases are a match to TRBD1. The germline V gene has CDR1 MDHEN and CDR2 SYDVKM. J gave up 5 bases and V 3 bases, and 10 bases lay outside the gene matches. CDR3 size: 15 residues. CDR3 in amino acids: CASSLGQGEVDEQYF. The CDR3 nucleotides are TGTGCCAGCAGTTTGGGGCAGGGGGAAGTTGACGAGCAGTACTTC.

V usage is TRBV9 and J usage is TRBJ1-4; 7 positions match TRBD1. Germline V gives CDR1 SGDLS, CDR2 YYNGEE. The CDR3 extends over 16 amino acids. The V segment lost 0 bases and the J segment 6 bases; nucleotides outside the gene matches: 8. CDR3 loop: CASSVDPQGPDEKLFF. The CDR3 DNA reads as TGTGCCAGCAGCGTAGATCCACAGGGGCCAGATGAAAAACTGTTTTTT.

The rearrangement links TRBV27 to TRBJ1-5, with 7 bases identical to TRBD1. V gave up 7 bases and J gave up 4 bases; unmatched junction bases: 10. Germline lookup yields CDR1 MNHEY and CDR2 SMNVEV (reference sequence). The CDR3 consists of 15 residues. In DNA form, the CDR3 reads TGTGCCAGCACCCCAAGACAGGGAAGGAATCAGCCCCAGCATTTT. Translation gives CASTPRQGRNQPQHF.

V gene TRBV28 combines with J gene TRBJ2-2; a weak D match, TRBD2 (7 bases). From germline, CDR1 is MDHEN and CDR2 SYDVKM. V was cut by 6 bases and J by 4 bases, with 18 bases left in between. This CDR3 region has 16 residues. CDR3 bases: TGTGCCAGCAGCCCCGGGGGCGGGAGAGGCACCGGGGAGCTGTTTTTT. Protein: CASSPGGGRGTGELFF.

V usage is TRBV28 and J usage is TRBJ2-7; TRBD1 might be the D (5 bases). CDR3 size: 15 residues. Trimming shortened V by 6 bases and J by 2 bases, and 17 bases separated the two germline ends. Germline-derived CDR1 and CDR2 are MDHEN and SYDVKM. For the CDR3, the DNA is TGTGCCAGCAGCCACCCGCAAGGGGCGGCCTACGAGCAGTACTTC. This encodes CASSHPQGAAYEQYF.

The rearrangement uses TRBV7-2 and TRBJ2-1; D gene unclear. In germline, CDR1 is SGHTA, CDR2 FQGNSA. Trimming shortened V by 6 bases and J by 6 bases, and 9 bases separated the two germline ends. The length of the CDR3 is 12 residues. DNA for the CDR3: TGTGCCAGCAGACGAGAAAGCAATGAGCAGTTCTTC. As protein: CASRRESNEQFF. Full variable domain (missing parts from reference TRBV7-2 and TRBJ2-1): GAGVSQSPSNKVTEKGKDVELRCDPISGHTALYWYRQSLGQGLEFLIYFQGNSAPDKSGLPSDRFSAERTGGSVSTLTIQRTQQEDSAVYLCASRRESNEQFFGPGTRLTVL.

The chain couples TRBV15 to TRBJ1-1; D possibly corresponds to TRBD1 (5 bases). With 5 bases removed from V and 4 bases from J, the gap between germline ends came to 14 bases. In germline, CDR1 is LNHNV, CDR2 YYDKDF (reference sequence). The CDR3 consists of 14 residues. The CDR3 region has the DNA TGTGCCACCAGCTTGCCCTTGGGGGGCACTGAAGCTTTCTTT. It codes for CATSLPLGGTEAFF.

The chain's CDR3 is CASSQDHTLATGELFF. The CDR3 coding sequence is TGCGCCAGCAGCCAAGATCATACCTTAGCTACCGGGGAGCTGTTTTTT. The rearrangement uses TRBV4-1 and TRBJ2-2; D ambiguous. Germline CDR1 is MGHRA and CDR2 is YSYEKL. This CDR3 comprises 16 residues. V lost 0 bases to trimming and J lost 5 bases, with 13 bases between them.

The rearrangement links TRBV5-4 to TRBJ1-5, with 9 bases that match TRBD1. This CDR3 has 16 residues. The V gene's germline CDR1 is SGHNT and CDR2 YYREEE (reference sequence). The junction had 3 bases not matched to a gene; V was cut back by 2 bases and J by 0 bases. The CDR3 here is CASSFGGQGSNQPQHF. For the CDR3, the DNA is TGTGCCAGCAGCTTTGGGGGACAGGGTAGCAATCAGCCCCAGCATTTT.

V gene TRBV7-2 combines with J gene TRBJ2-3; D uncertain. Germline V gives CDR1 SGHTA, CDR2 FQGNSA. V lost 1 base to trimming and J lost 6 bases, with 11 bases between them. The CDR3 runs 14 residues. The CDR3 here is CASSLEQLSDTQYF. The CDR3, as DNA: TGTGCCAGCAGCTTAGAACAGCTTTCGGATACGCAGTATTTT. Together with reference TRBV7-2 and TRBJ2-3, the CDR3 gives the full variable domain: GAGVSQSPSNKVTEKGKDVELRCDPISGHTALYWYRQSLGQGLEFLIYFQGNSAPDKSGLPSDRFSAERTGGSVSTLTIQRTQQEDSAVYLCASSLEQLSDTQYFGPGTRLTVL.

The gene calls are TRBV7-6 and TRBJ2-1, with 11 bases lining up with TRBD2. V lost 2 bases to trimming and J lost 4 bases; unmatched junction nucleotides: 7. From germline, CDR1 is SGHVS and CDR2 FNYEAQ. The CDR3 consists of 17 residues. CDR3 sequence: CASSLRGLAGYYNEQFF. CDR3 coding DNA: TGTGCCAGCAGCTTACGAGGACTAGCGGGTTATTACAATGAGCAGTTCTTC.

The V gene is TRBV6-5, the J gene TRBJ1-2; 8 nucleotides line up with TRBD1. This CDR3 has 15 amino acids. With V trimmed by 2 bases and J by 4 bases, 6 bases remained unmatched. Germline CDR1 is MNHEY and CDR2 is SVGAGI. CDR3 in amino acids: CASSYDLQGGYGYTF. Here the CDR3 DNA reads TGTGCCAGCAGTTACGACCTACAGGGGGGCTATGGCTACACCTTC.

This clone was counted a single time. V is TRBV24-1 and J is TRBJ2-5, with TRBD2 as a possible D gene (5 bases). Per the germline V gene, CDR1 is KGHDR and CDR2 is SFDVKD. Deletions cut 3 bases from V and 5 bases from J, with 12 bases between. The CDR3 is 14 residues long. CDR3 loop: CATSDPDPGETQYF. The CDR3 coding sequence is TGTGCCACCAGTGATCCGGATCCGGGGGAGACCCAGTACTTC.

V gene TRBV7-3 combines with J gene TRBJ2-7; TRBD2 might be the D (6 bases). Trimming left V 2 bases short and J 0 bases short, with 11 bases between. CDR1 and CDR2 from the germline V gene are SGHTA and FQGTGA. The CDR3 length is 15 residues. The CDR3 DNA sequence: TGTGCCAGCAGCTTAGGAGGGGCGGGCTCCTACGAGCAGTACTTC. Its translation: CASSLGGAGSYEQYF.

The gene calls are TRBV19 and TRBJ1-5, with 7 nucleotides matching TRBD1. Losses at the gene ends were 3 bases for V and 7 bases for J; bases not matched to a gene: 9. Germline loops: CDR1 LNHDA, CDR2 SQIVND (reference sequence). CDR3 length equals 15 residues. CDR3 amino acids: CASSIERQGGQPQHF. In DNA form, the CDR3 reads TGTGCCAGTAGTATTGAGAGACAGGGCGGACAGCCCCAGCATTTT.

This clone was observed at least ten times. The rearrangement links TRBV4-3 to TRBJ2-2; D possibly corresponds to TRBD1 (5 bases). V lost 0 bases, J lost 6 bases, and 11 bases lay in between. In germline, CDR1 is LGHNA, CDR2 YSLEER. The CDR3 runs 15 residues. The CDR3 DNA reads as TGCGCCAGCAGCCAAGACAGGGCCTTATCCGGGGAGCTGTTTTTT. Translated, it gives CASSQDRALSGELFF.

This chain connects TRBV10-3 to TRBJ2-2, with D possibly being TRBD2 (6 bases). The V end lost 2 bases, the J end lost 5 bases, and 9 bases lay between the germline ends. The length of the CDR3 is 14 residues. CDR1 and CDR2 (germline): ENHRY, SYGVKD. The CDR3 DNA follows: TGTGCCATCAGTGAGGGGACTCAAACCGGGGAGCTGTTTTTT. It yields the protein CAISEGTQTGELFF.

The chain recombines TRBV30 with TRBJ2-1; 7 bases align to TRBD2. V dropped 0 bases and J dropped 11; count of bases not matched to a gene: 10. This CDR3 comprises 14 residues. CDR1 and CDR2 (germline): GTSNPN, SVGIG (reference sequence). CDR3 nucleotide sequence: TGTGCCTGGAGTGTCCCCCCCTCTAGCGGAAAGCAGTTCTTC. Amino acid sequence: CAWSVPPSSGKQFF. Looking up the rest from reference TRBV30 and TRBJ2-1 gives the full variable domain: SQTIHQWPATLVQPVGSPLSLECTVEGTSNPNLYWYRQAAGRGLQLLFYSVGIGQISSEVPQNLSASRPQDRQFILSSKKLLLSDSGFYLCAWSVPPSSGKQFFGPGTRLTVL.

This clone was detected a few times. J is TRBJ2-3 and V is TRBV5-1, with TRBD2 matching 9 bases. The CDR3 is 22 amino acids. J lost 0 bases, V lost 1 base, and 21 bases had no gene match. Per germline, CDR1 SGHRS and CDR2 YFSETQ. The CDR3 here is CASSLISLGSGRAPTSTDTQYF. The CDR3, as DNA: TGCGCCAGCAGCTTGATCTCCTTGGGTAGCGGGAGAGCACCGACTAGCACAGATACGCAGTATTTT.

This chain joins TRBV7-9 and TRBJ1-6; D unclear. This CDR3 comprises 16 residues. With 7 bases removed from V and 0 bases from J, the gap between germline ends came to 13 bases. Germline V CDR1 and CDR2: SEHNR, FQNEAQ (reference sequence). CDR3 residues: CASMDPRGSYNSPLHF. The CDR3 DNA is TGTGCCAGCATGGACCCACGGGGCTCCTATAATTCACCCCTCCACTTT.

The chain carries TRBV4-1 and TRBJ2-1; 10 bases are shared with TRBD2. This CDR3 is built from 18 residues. V lost 2 bases, J lost 1 base, and 8 bases stayed unmatched. CDR1 is MGHRA and CDR2 is YSYEKL in the germline V gene. The CDR3 bases are TGCGCCAGCAGCCAACCTAGCGGGAGTGTAAGGTCCTACAATGAGCAGTTCTTC. Translated, it gives CASSQPSGSVRSYNEQFF.

V usage is TRBV28 and J usage is TRBJ1-1; 8 bases are shared with TRBD1. Germline-derived CDR1 and CDR2 are MDHEN and SYDVKM. V shed 3 bases and J 4 bases; nucleotides not matched to a gene: 13. The CDR3 runs to 17 residues. In nucleotides, the CDR3 is TGTGCCAGCAGTTTCCCCAAGAACCGACAGGGGATCACTGAAGCTTTCTTT. This encodes CASSFPKNRQGITEAFF.

V usage is TRBV5-6 and J usage is TRBJ1-5; no clear D. Trimming removed 3 bases at V and 3 bases at J, with 4 bases between. Germline CDR1 reads SGHDT; CDR2 reads YYEEEE. The CDR3 is 12 amino acids. CDR3 sequence: CASSSVNQPQHF. CDR3 in DNA: TGTGCCAGCAGCTCCGTCAATCAGCCCCAGCATTTT.

The chain employs TRBV14 and TRBJ2-5, with TRBD2 identical over 7 bases. Germline-derived CDR1 and CDR2 are SGHDN and FVKESK. With 2 bases clipped from V and 5 bases from J, the junction kept 14 bases outside the gene matches. This CDR3 spans 17 amino acids. Here the CDR3 DNA reads TGTGCCAGCAGCCAATATCGGGGGGTCTACGCGGAGGAGACCCAGTACTTC. Translation gives CASSQYRGVYAEETQYF.

The chain employs TRBV24-1 and TRBJ1-1, with a possible D match to TRBD1 (6 bases). In germline, CDR1 is KGHDR, CDR2 SFDVKD. CDR3 length equals 13 residues. Trimming removed 7 bases from V and 2 bases from J, with 10 bases in between. The CDR3 sequence is CATRRTANTEAFF. The CDR3 bases are TGTGCCACCAGAAGGACAGCAAACACTGAAGCTTTCTTT.

The gene calls are TRBV6-2 or TRBV6-3 and TRBJ1-1, with TRBD1 matching 9 bases. The V segment lost 0 bases and the J segment 6 bases; nucleotides outside the gene matches: 5. CDR3 size: 15 residues. Per the germline V gene, CDR1 is MNHEY and CDR2 is SVGEGT. The CDR3 loop reads CASSYSGTGRAEAFF. CDR3 in DNA: TGTGCCAGCAGTTACTCCGGGACAGGGAGGGCTGAAGCTTTCTTT.

In this sample, this clone turned up a few times. The rearrangement links TRBV19 to TRBJ2-4; 7 nucleotides align to TRBD1. The germline gives CDR1 LNHDA, CDR2 SQIVND (reference sequence). This CDR3 has 15 amino acids. V lost 0 bases and J lost 8; bases outside the gene matches: 7. This chain's CDR3 is CASSIDPKGADIQYF. The CDR3, as DNA: TGTGCCAGTAGTATAGATCCAAAGGGGGCGGACATTCAGTACTTC. The variable domain in full, with the rest retrieved from reference TRBV19 and TRBJ2-4, is DGGITQSPKYLFRKEGQNVTLSCEQNLNHDAMYWYRQDPGQGLRLIYYSQIVNDFQKGDIAEGYSVSREKKESFPLTVTSAQKNPTAFYLCASSIDPKGADIQYFGAGTRLSVL.